This T cell receptor beta chain was observed in a study of shared clonotypes between healthy human individuals. Study results and limitations: Estimated richness values were generally larger in naive subsets than in memory subsets. Clonotypes not shared had lower generation probabilities than those common to all four donors.

V was pared by 4 bases and J by 4 bases, with 9 bases of the junction left unmatched. The CDR3 spans 16 residues. The germline V gene encodes CDR1 MNHEY and CDR2 SMNVEV (reference sequence). This clone was seen more than once but under ten times. Its antigen remains unknown. Nashville, Tennessee was home to all donors, each a Caucasian adult. Several immunoSEQ 96-well plates shared each subset's DNA, each plate a replicate. Sequencing used immunoSEQ multiplex PCR; TCRdb keeps in-frame clones, though not all of them. Of over 95,000 clones in the sample, 55% to 70% were seen once. The receptor comes from a woman aged 25 to 39 in good health. Sequenced sample: memory CD8+ T cells sorted from blood. Subset reported: CD45RO+ cells pooled with CCR7-negative TemRA cells. The V call is TRBV27, the J call TRBJ2-7, with 11 bases matching TRBD2. The CDR3: CASSSAVAGGPYEQYF. DNA of the CDR3: TGTGCCAGCAGTTCCGCCGTAGCGGGAGGGCCTTACGAGCAGTACTTC.